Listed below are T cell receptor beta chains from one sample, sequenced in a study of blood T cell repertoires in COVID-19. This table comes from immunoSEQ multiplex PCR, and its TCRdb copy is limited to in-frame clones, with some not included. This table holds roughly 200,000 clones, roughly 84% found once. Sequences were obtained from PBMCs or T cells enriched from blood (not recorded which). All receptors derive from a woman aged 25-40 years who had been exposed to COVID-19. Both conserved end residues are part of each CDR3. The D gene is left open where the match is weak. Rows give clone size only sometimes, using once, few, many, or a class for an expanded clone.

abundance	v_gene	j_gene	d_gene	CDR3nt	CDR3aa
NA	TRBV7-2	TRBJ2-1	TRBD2	TGTGCCAGCAGCTTAGAGGTGACTAGCGGGGCCTACTACAATGAGCAGTTCTTC	CASSLEVTSGAYYNEQFF
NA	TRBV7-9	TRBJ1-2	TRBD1	TGTGCCAGCAGCTCCGCAGGGGGCTATGGCTACACCTTC	CASSSAGGYGYTF
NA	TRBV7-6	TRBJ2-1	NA	TGTGCCAGCAGCTCCTCTAGTGCCAGCCGTTATGAGCAGTTCTTC	CASSSSSASRYEQFF
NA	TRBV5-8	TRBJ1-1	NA	TGTGCCAGCAGCCTCCGGGGAGAAGCTTTCTTT	CASSLRGEAFF
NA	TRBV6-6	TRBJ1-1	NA	TGTGCCAGCGTCTCGACTGAAGCTTTCTTT	CASVSTEAFF
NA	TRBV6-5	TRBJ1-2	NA	TGTGCGATACGACAGATGTCTTCCCATTATGGCTACACCTTC	CAIRQMSSHYGYTF
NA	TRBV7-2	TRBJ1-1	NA	TGTGCCAGCAGCTTAGCGGGGGGGAACACTGAAGCTTTCTTT	CASSLAGGNTEAFF
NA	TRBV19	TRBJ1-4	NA	TGTGCCAGTAGAAAAGAGGGAGGGGCAACTAATGAAAAACTGTTTTTT	CASRKEGGATNEKLFF
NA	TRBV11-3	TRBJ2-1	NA	TGTGCCAGCAGCAACGGAGGGGACAATGAGCAGTTCTTC	CASSNGGDNEQFF
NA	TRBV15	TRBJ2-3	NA	TGTGCCACCAGCAGATGGGCCCAGAAAAGCACAGATACGCAGTATTTT	CATSRWAQKSTDTQYF
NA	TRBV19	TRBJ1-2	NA	TGTGCCAGTAGTGTACAGGGAAACTATGGCTACACCTTC	CASSVQGNYGYTF
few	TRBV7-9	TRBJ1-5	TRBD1	TGTGCCAGCAGCTCGGACAGGGCGGCCAATCAGCCCCAGCATTTT	CASSSDRAANQPQHF
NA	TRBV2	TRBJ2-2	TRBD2	TGTGCCAGCAGTGTAGCGGGGGGGGCCGGGGAGCTGTTTTTT	CASSVAGGAGELFF
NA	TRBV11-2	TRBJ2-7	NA	TGTGCCAGCAGTTTGACGACACTCTCCTACGAGCAGTACTTC	CASSLTTLSYEQYF
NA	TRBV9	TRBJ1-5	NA	TGTGCCAGCAGCGTAGGTTTGGCTGATAATCAGCCCCAGCATTTT	CASSVGLADNQPQHF
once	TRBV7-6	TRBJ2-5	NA	TGTGCCAGCAGCTTAGCGTTTTTGCAGCAAGAGACCCAGTACTTC	CASSLAFLQQETQYF
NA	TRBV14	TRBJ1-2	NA	TGTGCCAGCAGCCAAGTGATTGGAGGGGGCTACACCTTC	CASSQVIGGGYTF
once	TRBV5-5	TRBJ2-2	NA	TGTGCCAGCAGCTTGGACGTGCTGGTTTACTCCGGGGAGCTGTTTTTT	CASSLDVLVYSGELFF
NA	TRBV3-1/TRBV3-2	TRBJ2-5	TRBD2	TGTGCCAGCAGCCACGGCAGCGCAGGACTAGCGGGGGGGGAGACCCAGTACTTC	CASSHGSAGLAGGETQYF
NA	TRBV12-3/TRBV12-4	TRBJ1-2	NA	TGTGCCAGCAGTTTAAATATCCTAGGCTACACCTTC	CASSLNILGYTF
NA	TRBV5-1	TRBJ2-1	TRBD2	TGCGCCAGCAGCTTCGAAGCGGGGGGAGGGAATGAGCAGTTCTTC	CASSFEAGGGNEQFF
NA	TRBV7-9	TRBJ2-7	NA	TGTGCCAGCAGCGTAAGGGGTCAGGGGACCCCGTCCTACGAGCAGTACTTC	CASSVRGQGTPSYEQYF
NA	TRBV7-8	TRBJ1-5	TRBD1	TGTGCCAGCAGCGCCCGGGACAGGGGTCGGCTCAGCAATCAGCCCCAGCATTTT	CASSARDRGRLSNQPQHF
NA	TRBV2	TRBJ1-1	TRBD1	TGTGCCAGCAGTGTGGACAGGATGAACACTGAAGCTTTCTTT	CASSVDRMNTEAFF
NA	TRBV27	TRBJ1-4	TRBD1	TGTGCCAGCAGTTTATCGGGACAGAGTAATGAAAAACTGTTTTTT	CASSLSGQSNEKLFF
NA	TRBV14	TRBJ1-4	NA	TGTGCCAGTAGCGTCTTTGGCGAAAAACTGTTTTTT	CASSVFGEKLFF
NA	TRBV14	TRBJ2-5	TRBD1	TGTGCCAGCAGCCAAGCTCGCCCCGGGACAGGGTGGACCCAGTACTTC	CASSQARPGTGWTQYF
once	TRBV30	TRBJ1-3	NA	TGTGCCTGGGCTACAGGGACTGGAAACACCATATATTTT	CAWATGTGNTIYF
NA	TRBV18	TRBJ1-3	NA	TGTGCCAGCTCCCTTTTGTCGGGACGGAGGGGCTCTGGAAACACCATATATTTT	CASSLLSGRRGSGNTIYF
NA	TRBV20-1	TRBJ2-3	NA	TGCAGTGTTCAAATCACAGATACGCAGTATTTT	CSVQITDTQYF
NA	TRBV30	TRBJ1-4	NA	TGTGCCCTGCTGGAGCTAGGTGGAGTCCCAGAGGAAAAACTGTTTTTT	CALLELGGVPEEKLFF
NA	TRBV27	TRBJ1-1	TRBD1	TGTGCCAGCAGCAAACAGGGGCTAAGGGGCACTGAAGCTTTCTTT	CASSKQGLRGTEAFF
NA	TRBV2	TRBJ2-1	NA	TGTGCCAGCAGTGGGGTGGGGGGGCCTCCCCCCCCTTACAATGAGCAGTTCTTC	CASSGVGGPPPPYNEQFF
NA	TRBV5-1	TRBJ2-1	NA	TGCGCCAGCAGCCCCGAGTTACTCAACTACAATGAGCAGTTCTTC	CASSPELLNYNEQFF
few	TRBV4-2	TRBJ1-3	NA	TGTGCCAGCAGCCAATCAACTTCTCAACCAAACACCATATATTTT	CASSQSTSQPNTIYF
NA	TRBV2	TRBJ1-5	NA	TGTGCCAGCAGTGAGGACAGTCGTCAGCCCCAGCATTTT	CASSEDSRQPQHF